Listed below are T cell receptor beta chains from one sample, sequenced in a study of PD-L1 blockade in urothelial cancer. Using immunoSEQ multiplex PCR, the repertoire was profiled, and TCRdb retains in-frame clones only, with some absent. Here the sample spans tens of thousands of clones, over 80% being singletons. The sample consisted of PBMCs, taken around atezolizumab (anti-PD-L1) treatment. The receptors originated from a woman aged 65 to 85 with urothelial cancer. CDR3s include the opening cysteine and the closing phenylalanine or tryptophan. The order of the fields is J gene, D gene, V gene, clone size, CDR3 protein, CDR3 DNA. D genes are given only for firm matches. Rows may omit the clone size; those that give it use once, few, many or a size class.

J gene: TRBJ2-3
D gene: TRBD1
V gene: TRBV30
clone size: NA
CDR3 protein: CAWRTGPSTDTQYF
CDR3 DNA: TGTGCCTGGAGGACAGGGCCTAGCACAGATACGCAGTATTTT

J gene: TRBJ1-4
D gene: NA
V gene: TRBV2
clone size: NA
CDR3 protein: CASSLGGESEKLFF
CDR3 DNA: TGTGCCAGCAGCTTAGGGGGGGAGAGTGAAAAACTGTTTTTT

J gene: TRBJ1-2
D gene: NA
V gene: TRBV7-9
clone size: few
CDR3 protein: CASSVVGRGNRYGYTF
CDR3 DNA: TGTGCCAGCAGCGTAGTAGGCCGGGGGAATCGCTATGGCTACACCTTC

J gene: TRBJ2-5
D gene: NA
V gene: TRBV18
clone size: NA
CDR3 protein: CASSPDSQETQYF
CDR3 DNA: TGTGCCAGCTCACCAGACAGCCAAGAGACCCAGTACTTC

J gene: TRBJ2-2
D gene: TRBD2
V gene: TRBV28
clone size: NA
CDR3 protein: CASSPPGLATGELFF
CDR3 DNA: TGTGCCAGCAGTCCCCCGGGACTAGCTACCGGGGAGCTGTTTTTT

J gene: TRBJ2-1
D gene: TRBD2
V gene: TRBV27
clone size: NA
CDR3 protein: CASSLIAGLAYNEQFF
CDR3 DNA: TGTGCCAGCAGTCTCATAGCGGGACTAGCCTACAATGAGCAGTTCTTC

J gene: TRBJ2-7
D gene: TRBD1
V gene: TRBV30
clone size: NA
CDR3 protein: CAWSAAGGFNEQYF
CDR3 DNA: TGTGCCTGGAGTGCGGCAGGGGGCTTTAACGAGCAGTACTTC

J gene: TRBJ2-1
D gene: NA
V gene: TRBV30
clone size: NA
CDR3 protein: CAWSPYNEQFF
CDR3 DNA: TGTGCCTGGAGTCCTTACAATGAGCAGTTCTTC

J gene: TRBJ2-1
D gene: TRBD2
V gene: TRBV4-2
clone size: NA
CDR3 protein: CASSQLYAGLAERDNEQFF
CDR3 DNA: TGTGCCAGCAGCCAACTATATGCCGGACTAGCGGAAAGAGACAATGAGCAGTTCTTC

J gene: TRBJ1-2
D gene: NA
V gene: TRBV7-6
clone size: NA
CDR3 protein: CASSQTGESQTYGYTF
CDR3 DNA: TGTGCCAGCAGCCAGACGGGTGAATCTCAGACCTATGGCTACACCTTC

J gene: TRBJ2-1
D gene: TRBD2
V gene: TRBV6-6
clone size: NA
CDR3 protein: CASSLRREGGNEQFF
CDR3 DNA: TGTGCCAGCAGTTTAAGGCGGGAGGGCGGGAATGAGCAGTTCTTC

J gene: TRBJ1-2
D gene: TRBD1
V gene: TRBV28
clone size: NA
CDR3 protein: CASSQGGQGALTYGYTF
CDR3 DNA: TGTGCCAGCAGCCAAGGGGGACAGGGGGCGCTGACCTATGGCTACACCTTC

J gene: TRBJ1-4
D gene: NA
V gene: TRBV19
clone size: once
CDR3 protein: CASSIGRGSEKLFF
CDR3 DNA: TGTGCCAGTAGTATCGGCAGGGGCAGTGAAAAACTGTTTTTT

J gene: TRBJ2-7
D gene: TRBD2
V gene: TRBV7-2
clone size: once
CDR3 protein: CASSFGRDEQYF
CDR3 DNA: TGTGCCAGCAGCTTTGGGAGGGACGAGCAGTACTTC

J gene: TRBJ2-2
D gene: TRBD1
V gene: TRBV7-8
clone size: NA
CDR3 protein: CASSLGQGAVTGELFF
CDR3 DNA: TGTGCCAGCAGCTTGGGACAGGGGGCCGTTACCGGGGAGCTGTTTTTT

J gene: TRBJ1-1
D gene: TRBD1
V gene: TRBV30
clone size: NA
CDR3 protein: CAWARTGNTEAFF
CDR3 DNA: TGTGCCTGGGCAAGGACAGGGAACACTGAAGCTTTCTTT

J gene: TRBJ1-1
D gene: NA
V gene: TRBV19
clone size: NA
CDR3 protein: CASSIAVNTEAFF
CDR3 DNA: TGTGCCAGTAGTATAGCAGTGAACACTGAAGCTTTCTTT

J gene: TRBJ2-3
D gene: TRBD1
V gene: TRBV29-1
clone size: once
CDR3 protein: CSALHPGTGGTDTQYF
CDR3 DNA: TGCAGCGCCCTACACCCCGGGACAGGGGGCACAGATACGCAGTATTTT

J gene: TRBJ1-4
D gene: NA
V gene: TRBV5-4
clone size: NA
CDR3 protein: CASSSGGLGKLFF
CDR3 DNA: TGTGCCAGCAGCAGCGGGGGATTGGGAAAACTGTTTTTT

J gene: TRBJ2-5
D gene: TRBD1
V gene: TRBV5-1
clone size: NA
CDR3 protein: CASGGTGGGTETQYF
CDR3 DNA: TGCGCCAGCGGCGGGACAGGGGGTGGTACGGAGACCCAGTACTTC

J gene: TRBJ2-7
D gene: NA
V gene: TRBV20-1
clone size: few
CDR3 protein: CSARNYFEQYF
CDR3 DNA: TGCAGTGCTAGGAACTATTTCGAGCAGTACTTC

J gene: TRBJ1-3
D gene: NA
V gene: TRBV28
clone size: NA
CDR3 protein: CAGKDSYSGNTIYF
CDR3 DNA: TGTGCCGGAAAGGACAGCTACTCTGGAAACACCATATATTTT